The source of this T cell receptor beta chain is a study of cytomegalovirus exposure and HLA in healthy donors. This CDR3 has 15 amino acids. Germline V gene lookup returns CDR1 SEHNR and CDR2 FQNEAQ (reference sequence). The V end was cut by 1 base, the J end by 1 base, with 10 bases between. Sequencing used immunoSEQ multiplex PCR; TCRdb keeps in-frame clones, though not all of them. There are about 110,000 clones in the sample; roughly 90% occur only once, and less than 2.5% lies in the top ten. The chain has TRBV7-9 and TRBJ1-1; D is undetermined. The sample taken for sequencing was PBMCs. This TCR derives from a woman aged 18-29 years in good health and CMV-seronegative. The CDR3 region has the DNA TGTGCCAGCAGCTTAGTAGCGAGTCGGAACACTGAAGCTTTCTTT. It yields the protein CASSLVASRNTEAFF.